The text below deals with one T cell receptor (beta chain). The specificity of this receptor is unknown. Nothing much larger sits one base from this clone, and base qualities are not available. The sample belongs to a study of CD8 T cells in ankylosing spondylitis (dated by TCRdb to about 2017). Context from the whole study: The study profiled T cell receptor beta repertoires in healthy donors and ankylosing spondylitis patients to find disease-linked TCR variants. Peripheral blood was sampled, and synovial fluid was additionally collected from ankylosing spondylitis patients. The full study cohort comprised about 25 ankylosing spondylitis patients and roughly 100 healthy donors. Broader findings and caveats from the paper: Some of the motif variants had been reported before in the synovial fluid and blood of reactive arthritis patients, a finding that suggests common disease-initiation mechanisms. Significant enrichment of the disease-linked clones was reported in matched synovial fluid samples from ankylosing spondylitis patients. A TCR beta motif made up of several highly homologous amino acid variants appeared to be characteristic of blood from ankylosing spondylitis patients. A CD8+ phenotype was shown by the disease-linked clones, which were found at relatively low frequencies in peripheral blood.

Sequencing took place on an Illumina HiSeq 2500. Quantitative 5'-RACE with molecular barcodes was the method used to prepare the TCR beta libraries. As for the original processing: A new computational method based on a probabilistic model of VDJ rearrangement was used to identify disease-linked TCR variants. Using fastp at Q25 and MiXCR, TCRdb reprocessed the public reads and kept productive beta chains. Rows are unified per CDR3 protein, each entry keeping the most common DNA and genes. TCRdb's processing, not the authors' own work, is the source of the V and J calls. Within this sample are some 800,000 distinct CDR3 sequences, with 10% to 15% of them counted one time only. The ten largest account for 0.51% of the sample. V is shortened by 0 bases, J by 7 bases, and the region joining them spans 12 bases. From the cysteine through the phenylalanine, the CDR3 covers 13 amino acids. CDR3 DNA is the only sequence kept; it has 39 bases, read in frame from the first base. CDR1 DFQATT and CDR2 SNEGSKA were looked up in the germline V gene (reference sequence).

Sequencing was performed on blood, either unsorted or a sorted T cell fraction (not recorded which). The chain is made from TRBV20-1 and TRBJ2-5, with TRBD2 as a weak D call on 6 bases. The sequence came from a male donor with ankylosing spondylitis. Here the CDR3 is given as CSARDPLAPTQYF. The bases read TGCAGTGCTAGAGACCCACTAGCCCCGACCCAGTACTTC.